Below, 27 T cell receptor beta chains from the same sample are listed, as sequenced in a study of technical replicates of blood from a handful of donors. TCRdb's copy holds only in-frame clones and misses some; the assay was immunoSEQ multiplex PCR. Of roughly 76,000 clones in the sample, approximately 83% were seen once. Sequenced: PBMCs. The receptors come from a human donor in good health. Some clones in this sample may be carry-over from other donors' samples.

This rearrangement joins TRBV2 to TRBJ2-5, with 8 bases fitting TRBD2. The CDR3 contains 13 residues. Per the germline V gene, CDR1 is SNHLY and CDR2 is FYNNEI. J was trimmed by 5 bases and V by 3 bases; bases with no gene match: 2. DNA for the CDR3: TGTGCCAGCAGTGATGGACTAGCCGAGACCCAGTACTTC. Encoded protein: CASSDGLAETQYF.

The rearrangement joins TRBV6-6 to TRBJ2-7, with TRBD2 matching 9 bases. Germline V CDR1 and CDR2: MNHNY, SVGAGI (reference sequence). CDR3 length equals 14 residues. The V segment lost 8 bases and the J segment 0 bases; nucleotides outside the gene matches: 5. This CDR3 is CASGASGTSYEQYF. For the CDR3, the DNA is TGTGCCAGCGGGGCTAGCGGGACCTCCTACGAGCAGTACTTC.

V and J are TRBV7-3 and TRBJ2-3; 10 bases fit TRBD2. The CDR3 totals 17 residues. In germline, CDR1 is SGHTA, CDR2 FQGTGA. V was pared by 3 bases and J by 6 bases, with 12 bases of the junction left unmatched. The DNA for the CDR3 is TGTGCCAGCAGCTTGTCCTCTAGCGGGGGCTCCCGGGATACGCAGTATTTT. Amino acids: CASSLSSSGGSRDTQYF.

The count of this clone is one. The CDR3 DNA is TGTGCCAGCAGCTTGAGGGGCGGGACGACGGGCTACGAGCAGTACTTC. It specifies CASSLRGGTTGYEQYF. V usage is TRBV5-6 and J usage is TRBJ2-7; D is perhaps TRBD2 (6 bases). This CDR3 spans 16 amino acids. Germline V gene data show CDR1 as SGHDT and CDR2 as YYEEEE. The ends were cut back, 1 base at V and 3 bases at J, with 17 bases in the middle.

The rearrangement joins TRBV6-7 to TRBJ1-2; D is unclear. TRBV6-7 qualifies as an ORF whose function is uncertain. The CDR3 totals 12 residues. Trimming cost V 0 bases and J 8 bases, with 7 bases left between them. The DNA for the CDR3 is TGTGCCAGCAGTTACTCGATGGGCGGCTACACCTTC. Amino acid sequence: CASSYSMGGYTF.

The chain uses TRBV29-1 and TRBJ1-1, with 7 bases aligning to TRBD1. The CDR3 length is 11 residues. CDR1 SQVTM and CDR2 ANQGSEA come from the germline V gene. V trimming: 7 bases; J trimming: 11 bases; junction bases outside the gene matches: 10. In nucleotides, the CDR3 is TGCAGCGCAATGGAAGGGGGCGGGGCTTTCTTT. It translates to CSAMEGGGAFF.

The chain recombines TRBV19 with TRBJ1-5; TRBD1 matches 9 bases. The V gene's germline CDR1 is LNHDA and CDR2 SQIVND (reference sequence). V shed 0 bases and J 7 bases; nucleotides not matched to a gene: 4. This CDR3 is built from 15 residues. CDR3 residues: CASSIEDRGVQPQHF. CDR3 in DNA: TGTGCCAGTAGTATAGAGGACAGGGGCGTACAGCCCCAGCATTTT.

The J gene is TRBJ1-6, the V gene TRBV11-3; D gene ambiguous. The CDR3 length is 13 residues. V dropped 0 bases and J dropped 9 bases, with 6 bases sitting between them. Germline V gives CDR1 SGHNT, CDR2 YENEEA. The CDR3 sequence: CASSLDRRSPLHF. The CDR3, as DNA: TGTGCCAGCAGCTTAGACCGTCGTTCACCCCTCCACTTT.

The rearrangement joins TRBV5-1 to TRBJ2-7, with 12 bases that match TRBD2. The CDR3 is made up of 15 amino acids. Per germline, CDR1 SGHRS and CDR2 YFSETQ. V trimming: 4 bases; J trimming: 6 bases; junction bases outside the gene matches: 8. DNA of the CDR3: TGCGCCAGCAGCCCAGGACTAGCGGGAAGGGGCGAGCAGTACTTC. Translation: CASSPGLAGRGEQYF.

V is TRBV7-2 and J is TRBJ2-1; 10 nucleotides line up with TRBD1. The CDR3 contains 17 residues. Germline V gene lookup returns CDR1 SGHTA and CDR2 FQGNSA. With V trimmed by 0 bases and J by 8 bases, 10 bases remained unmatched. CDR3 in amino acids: CASSLAEPGQGIYEQFF. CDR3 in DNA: TGTGCCAGCAGCTTAGCCGAACCGGGACAGGGGATCTATGAGCAGTTCTTC.

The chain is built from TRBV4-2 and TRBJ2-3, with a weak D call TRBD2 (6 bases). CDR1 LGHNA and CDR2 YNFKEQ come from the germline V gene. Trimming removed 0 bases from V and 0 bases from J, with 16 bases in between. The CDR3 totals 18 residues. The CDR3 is CASSQDRRAGISTDTQYF. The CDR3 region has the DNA TGTGCCAGCAGCCAAGATAGGAGGGCGGGGATTAGCACAGATACGCAGTATTTT.

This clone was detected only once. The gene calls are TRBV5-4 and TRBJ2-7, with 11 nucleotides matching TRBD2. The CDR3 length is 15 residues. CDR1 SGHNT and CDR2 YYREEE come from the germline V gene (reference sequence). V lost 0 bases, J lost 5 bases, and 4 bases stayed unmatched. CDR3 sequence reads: CASSLAGTSGDEQYF. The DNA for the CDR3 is TGTGCCAGCAGCTTGGCGGGGACTAGCGGAGACGAGCAGTACTTC.

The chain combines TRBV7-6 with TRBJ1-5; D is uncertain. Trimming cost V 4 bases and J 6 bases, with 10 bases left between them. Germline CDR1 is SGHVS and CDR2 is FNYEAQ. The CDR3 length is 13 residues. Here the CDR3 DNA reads TGTGCCAGCAGCTACCAGACGGGTCAGCCCCAGCATTTT. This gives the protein CASSYQTGQPQHF.

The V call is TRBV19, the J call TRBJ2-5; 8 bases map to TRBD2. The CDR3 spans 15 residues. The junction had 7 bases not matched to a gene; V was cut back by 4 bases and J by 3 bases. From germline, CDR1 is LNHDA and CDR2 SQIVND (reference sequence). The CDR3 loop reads CASSRAGGGEETQYF. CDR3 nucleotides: TGTGCCAGTAGTAGGGCGGGAGGCGGGGAAGAGACCCAGTACTTC.

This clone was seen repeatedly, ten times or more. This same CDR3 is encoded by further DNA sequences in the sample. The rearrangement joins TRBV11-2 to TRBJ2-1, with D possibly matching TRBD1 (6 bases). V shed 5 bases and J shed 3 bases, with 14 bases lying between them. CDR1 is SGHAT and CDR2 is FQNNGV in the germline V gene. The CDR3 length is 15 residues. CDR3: CASSLRQGIYNEQFF. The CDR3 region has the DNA TGTGCCAGCAGCCTGCGGCAGGGGATCTACAATGAGCAGTTCTTC.

The CDR3 DNA reads TGCGCCAGCAGCTTGGGACAGCAAATAAGTAATTCACCCCTCCACTTT. Amino acids: CASSLGQQISNSPLHF. The J gene is TRBJ1-6, the V gene TRBV5-1; a weak D match, TRBD1 (5 bases). The CDR3 is 16 amino acids. V was clipped by 0 bases and J by 6 bases, with 13 bases between them. Germline loops: CDR1 SGHRS, CDR2 YFSETQ. Looking up the rest from reference TRBV5-1 and TRBJ1-6 gives the full variable domain: KAGVTQTPRYLIKTRGQQVTLSCSPISGHRSVSWYQQTPGQGLQFLFEYFSETQRNKGNFPGRFSGRQFSNSRSEMNVSTLELGDSALYLCASSLGQQISNSPLHFGNGTRLTVT.

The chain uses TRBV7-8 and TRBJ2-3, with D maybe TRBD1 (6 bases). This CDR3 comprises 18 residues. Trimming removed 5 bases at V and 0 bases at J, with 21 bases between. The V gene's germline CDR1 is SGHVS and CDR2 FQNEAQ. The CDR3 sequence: CASSTRNRVTESTDTQYF. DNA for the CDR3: TGTGCCAGCAGCACGCGAAACAGGGTGACGGAAAGCACAGATACGCAGTATTTT.

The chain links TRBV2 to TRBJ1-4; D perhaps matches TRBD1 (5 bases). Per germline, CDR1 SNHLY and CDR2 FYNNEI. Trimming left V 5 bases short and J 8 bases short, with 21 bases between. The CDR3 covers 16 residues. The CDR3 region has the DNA TGTGCCAGCAGTCAGAACGAACCGGGACTGAGCGAAAAACTGTTTTTT. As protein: CASSQNEPGLSEKLFF. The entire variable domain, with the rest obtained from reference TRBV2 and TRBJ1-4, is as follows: EPEVTQTPSHQVTQMGQEVILRCVPISNHLYFYWYRQILGQKVEFLVSFYNNEISEKSEIFDDQFSVERPDGSNFTLKIRSTKLEDSAMYFCASSQNEPGLSEKLFFGSGTQLSVL.

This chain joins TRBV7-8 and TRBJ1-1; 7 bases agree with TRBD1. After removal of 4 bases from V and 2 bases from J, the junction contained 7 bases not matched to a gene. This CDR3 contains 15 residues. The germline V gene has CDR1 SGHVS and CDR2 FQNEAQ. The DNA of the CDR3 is TGTGCCAGCAGCTGGGGACAGCGTCGAAACACTGAAGCTTTCTTT. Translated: CASSWGQRRNTEAFF. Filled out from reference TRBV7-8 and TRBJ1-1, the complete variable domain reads GAGVSQSPRYKVAKRGQDVALRCDPISGHVSLFWYQQALGQGPEFLTYFQNEAQLDKSGLPSDRFFAERPEGSVSTLKIQRTQQEDSAVYLCASSWGQRRNTEAFFGQGTRLTVV.

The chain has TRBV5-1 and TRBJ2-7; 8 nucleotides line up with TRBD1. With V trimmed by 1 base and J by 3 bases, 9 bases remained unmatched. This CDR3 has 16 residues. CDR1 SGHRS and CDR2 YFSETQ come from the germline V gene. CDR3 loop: CASSLSYSRGLYEQYF. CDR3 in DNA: TGCGCCAGCAGCTTGAGCTACAGCAGGGGGCTCTACGAGCAGTACTTC. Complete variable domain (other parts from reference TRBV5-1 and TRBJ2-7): KAGVTQTPRYLIKTRGQQVTLSCSPISGHRSVSWYQQTPGQGLQFLFEYFSETQRNKGNFPGRFSGRQFSNSRSEMNVSTLELGDSALYLCASSLSYSRGLYEQYFGPGTRLTVT.

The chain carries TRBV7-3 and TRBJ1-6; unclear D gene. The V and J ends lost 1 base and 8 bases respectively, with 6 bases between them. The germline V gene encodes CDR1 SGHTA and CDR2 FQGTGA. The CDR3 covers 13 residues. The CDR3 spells CASSLMADSPLHF. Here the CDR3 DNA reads TGTGCCAGCAGCTTAATGGCCGATTCACCCCTCCACTTT. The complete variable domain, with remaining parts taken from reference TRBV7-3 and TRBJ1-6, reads GAGVSQTPSNKVTEKGKYVELRCDPISGHTALYWYRQSLGQGPEFLIYFQGTGAADDSGLPNDRFFAVRPEGSVSTLKIQRTERGDSAVYLCASSLMADSPLHFGNGTRLTVT.

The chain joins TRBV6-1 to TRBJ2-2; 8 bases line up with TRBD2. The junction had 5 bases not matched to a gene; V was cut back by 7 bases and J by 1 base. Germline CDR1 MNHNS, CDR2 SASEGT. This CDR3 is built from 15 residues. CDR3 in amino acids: CASITGGVNTGELFF. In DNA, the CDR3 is TGTGCCAGCATTACCGGGGGGGTGAACACCGGGGAGCTGTTTTTT.

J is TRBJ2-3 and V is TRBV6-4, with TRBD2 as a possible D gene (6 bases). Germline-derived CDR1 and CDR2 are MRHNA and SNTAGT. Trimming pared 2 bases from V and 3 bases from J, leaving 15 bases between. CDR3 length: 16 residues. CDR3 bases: TGTGCCAGCAGTGACCAGCCGGGACTTGCAACAGATACGCAGTATTTT. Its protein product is CASSDQPGLATDTQYF.

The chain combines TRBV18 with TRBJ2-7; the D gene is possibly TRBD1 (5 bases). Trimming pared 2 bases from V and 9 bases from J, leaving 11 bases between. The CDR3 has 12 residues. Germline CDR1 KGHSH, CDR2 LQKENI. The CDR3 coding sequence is TGTGCCAGCTCACCATCGGATGGGGCGCAGTACTTC. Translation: CASSPSDGAQYF.

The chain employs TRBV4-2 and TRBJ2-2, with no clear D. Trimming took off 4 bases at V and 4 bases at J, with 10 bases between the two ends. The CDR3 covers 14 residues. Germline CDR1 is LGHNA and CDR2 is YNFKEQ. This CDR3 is CASSPTDSTGELFF. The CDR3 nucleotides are TGTGCCAGCAGCCCTACAGATTCCACCGGGGAGCTGTTTTTT.

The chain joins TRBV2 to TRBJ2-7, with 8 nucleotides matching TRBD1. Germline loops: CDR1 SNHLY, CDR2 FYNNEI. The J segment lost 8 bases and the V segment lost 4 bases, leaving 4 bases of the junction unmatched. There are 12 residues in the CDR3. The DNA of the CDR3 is TGTGCCAGCAGTGGGACAGGGTGGAAGCAGTACTTC. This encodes CASSGTGWKQYF. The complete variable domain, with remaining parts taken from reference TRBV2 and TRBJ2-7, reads EPEVTQTPSHQVTQMGQEVILRCVPISNHLYFYWYRQILGQKVEFLVSFYNNEISEKSEIFDDQFSVERPDGSNFTLKIRSTKLEDSAMYFCASSGTGWKQYFGPGTRLTVT.

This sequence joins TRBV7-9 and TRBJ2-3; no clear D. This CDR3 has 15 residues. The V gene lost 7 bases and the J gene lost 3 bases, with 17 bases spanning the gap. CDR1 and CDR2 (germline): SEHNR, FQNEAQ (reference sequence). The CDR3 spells CASTSRSGQTDTQYF. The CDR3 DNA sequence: TGTGCCAGCACCTCACGGTCAGGTCAAACAGATACGCAGTATTTT.